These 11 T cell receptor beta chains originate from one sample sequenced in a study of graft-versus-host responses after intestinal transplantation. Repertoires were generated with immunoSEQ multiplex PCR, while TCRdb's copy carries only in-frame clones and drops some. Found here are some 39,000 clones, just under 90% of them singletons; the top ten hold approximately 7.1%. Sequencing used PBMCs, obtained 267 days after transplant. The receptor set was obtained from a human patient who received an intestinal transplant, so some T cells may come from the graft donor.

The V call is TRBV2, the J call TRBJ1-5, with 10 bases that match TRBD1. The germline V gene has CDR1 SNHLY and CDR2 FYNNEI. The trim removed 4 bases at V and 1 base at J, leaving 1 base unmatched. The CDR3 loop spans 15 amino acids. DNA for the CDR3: TGTGCCAGCAGTGGACAGGGGGCAAGCAATCAGCCCCAGCATTTT. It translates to CASSGQGASNQPQHF.

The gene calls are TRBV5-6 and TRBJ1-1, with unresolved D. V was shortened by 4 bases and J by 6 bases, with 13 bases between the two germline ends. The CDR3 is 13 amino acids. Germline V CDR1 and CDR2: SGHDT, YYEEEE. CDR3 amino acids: CASSRSYVAEAFF. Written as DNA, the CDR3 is TGTGCCAGCAGCCGGAGTTATGTGGCTGAAGCTTTCTTT.

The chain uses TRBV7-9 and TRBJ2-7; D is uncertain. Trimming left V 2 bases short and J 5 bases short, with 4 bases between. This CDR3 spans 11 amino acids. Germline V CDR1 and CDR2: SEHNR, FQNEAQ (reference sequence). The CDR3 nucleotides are TGTGCCAGCAGCTTAAAGGACGAGCAGTACTTC. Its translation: CASSLKDEQYF.

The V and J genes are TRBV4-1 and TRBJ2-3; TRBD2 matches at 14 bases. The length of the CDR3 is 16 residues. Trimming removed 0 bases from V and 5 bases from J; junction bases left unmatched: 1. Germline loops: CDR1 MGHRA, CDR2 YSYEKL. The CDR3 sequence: CASSQEGLAGEDTQYF. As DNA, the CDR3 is TGCGCCAGCAGCCAAGAGGGACTAGCGGGGGAAGATACGCAGTATTTT.

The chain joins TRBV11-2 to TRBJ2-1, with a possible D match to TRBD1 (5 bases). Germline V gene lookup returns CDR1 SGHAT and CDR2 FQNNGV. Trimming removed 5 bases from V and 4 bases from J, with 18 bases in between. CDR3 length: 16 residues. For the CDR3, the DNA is TGTGCCAGCAGCCCACTCCAGGGCAACCTGTACAATGAGCAGTTCTTC. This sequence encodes CASSPLQGNLYNEQFF.

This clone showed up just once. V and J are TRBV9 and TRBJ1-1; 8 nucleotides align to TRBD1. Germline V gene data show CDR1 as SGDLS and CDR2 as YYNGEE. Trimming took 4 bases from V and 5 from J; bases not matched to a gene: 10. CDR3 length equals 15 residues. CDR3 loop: CASSPSGTGKTEAFF. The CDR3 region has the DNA TGTGCCAGCAGCCCCTCCGGGACAGGTAAAACTGAAGCTTTCTTT.

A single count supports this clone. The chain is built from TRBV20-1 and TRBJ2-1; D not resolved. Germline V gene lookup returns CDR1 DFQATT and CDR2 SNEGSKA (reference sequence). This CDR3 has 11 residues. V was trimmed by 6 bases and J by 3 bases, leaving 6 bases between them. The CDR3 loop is CSAPGYNEQFF. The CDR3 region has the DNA TGCAGTGCCCCAGGCTACAATGAGCAGTTCTTC.

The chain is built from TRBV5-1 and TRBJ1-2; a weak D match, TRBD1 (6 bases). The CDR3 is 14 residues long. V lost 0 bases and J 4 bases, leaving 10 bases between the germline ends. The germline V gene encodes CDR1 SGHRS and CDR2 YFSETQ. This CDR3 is CASSLDRALYGYTF. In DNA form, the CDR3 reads TGCGCCAGCAGCTTGGACAGGGCCCTCTATGGCTACACCTTC.

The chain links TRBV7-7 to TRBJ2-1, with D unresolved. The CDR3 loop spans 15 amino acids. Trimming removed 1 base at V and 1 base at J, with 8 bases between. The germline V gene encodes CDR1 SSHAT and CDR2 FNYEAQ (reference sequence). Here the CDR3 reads CASSLGLGSYNEQFF. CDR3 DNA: TGTGCCAGCAGCTTAGGGTTGGGGTCCTACAATGAGCAGTTCTTC.

The CDR3 protein is CASRSFNEQYF. CDR3 bases: TGTGCCAGCAGATCCTTTAACGAGCAGTACTTC. The chain joins TRBV27 to TRBJ2-7; D gene uncertain. V lost 6 bases and J lost 5, with 8 bases in between. Germline CDR1 and CDR2: MNHEY and SMNVEV (reference sequence). The CDR3 is 11 amino acids.

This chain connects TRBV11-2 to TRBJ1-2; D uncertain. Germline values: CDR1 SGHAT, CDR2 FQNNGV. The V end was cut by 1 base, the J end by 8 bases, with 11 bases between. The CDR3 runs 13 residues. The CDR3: CASSLAPSLGYTF. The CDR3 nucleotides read TGTGCCAGCAGCTTAGCCCCAAGTCTAGGCTACACCTTC. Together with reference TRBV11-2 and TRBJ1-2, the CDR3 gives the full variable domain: EAGVAQSPRYKIIEKRQSVAFWCNPISGHATLYWYQQILGQGPKLLIQFQNNGVVDDSQLPKDRFSAERLKGVDSTLKIQPAKLEDSAVYLCASSLAPSLGYTFGSGTRLTVV.